These 27 T cell receptor beta chains were sequenced from one sample in a study of blood T cell repertoires in COVID-19. Measured with immunoSEQ multiplex PCR; TCRdb has only the in-frame clones, and not every one. This sample yields nearly 60,000 clones, of which around 91% are seen a single time; about 13% belongs to the top ten. Sequencing was performed on peripheral blood. These receptors originate from a man aged 60-69 years with active COVID-19.

The chain uses TRBV19 and TRBJ2-3, with 10 bases matching TRBD2. Unmatched junction bases numbered 10, after V lost 5 bases and J lost 2 bases. The CDR3 sequence is 17 residues long. Germline CDR1 reads LNHDA; CDR2 reads SQIVND (reference sequence). This CDR3 reads CASSSRLAGMITDTQYF. The CDR3 nucleotides are TGTGCCAGTAGTTCACGACTAGCGGGCATGATCACAGATACGCAGTATTTT.

This chain joins TRBV11-2 and TRBJ1-2, with TRBD1 matching 9 bases. CDR1 and CDR2 from the germline V gene are SGHAT and FQNNGV. V dropped 3 bases and J dropped 8; count of bases not matched to a gene: 7. The CDR3 contains 14 residues. The CDR3 nucleotides read TGTGCCAGCAGCTTCTCATACAGGGGGCAAGGCTACACCTTC. It is translated as CASSFSYRGQGYTF.

The V and J genes are TRBV19 and TRBJ2-1; TRBD2 might be the D (5 bases). This CDR3 contains 13 residues. V was clipped by 7 bases and J by 9 bases, with 16 bases between them. Germline V gives CDR1 LNHDA, CDR2 SQIVND (reference sequence). CDR3 loop: CASTGPHGSEQFF. CDR3 bases: TGTGCCAGTACAGGACCCCATGGGAGTGAGCAGTTCTTC. The entire variable domain, with the rest obtained from reference TRBV19 and TRBJ2-1, is as follows: DGGITQSPKYLFRKEGQNVTLSCEQNLNHDAMYWYRQDPGQGLRLIYYSQIVNDFQKGDIAEGYSVSREKKESFPLTVTSAQKNPTAFYLCASTGPHGSEQFFGPGTRLTVL.

V gene TRBV2 combines with J gene TRBJ2-1; 14 bases are a match to TRBD2. V lost 5 bases and J lost 8; bases outside the gene matches: 5. The CDR3 sequence is 15 residues long. CDR1 is SNHLY and CDR2 is FYNNEI in the germline V gene. CDR3 coding DNA: TGTGCCAGCAGTCCCGGGACTAGCGGGGGTTATGAGCAGTTCTTC. Residues: CASSPGTSGGYEQFF. The full variable domain, with the rest looked up from reference TRBV2 and TRBJ2-1, is EPEVTQTPSHQVTQMGQEVILRCVPISNHLYFYWYRQILGQKVEFLVSFYNNEISEKSEIFDDQFSVERPDGSNFTLKIRSTKLEDSAMYFCASSPGTSGGYEQFFGPGTRLTVL.

The chain links TRBV28 to TRBJ1-6; D unclear. The CDR3 contains 10 residues. In germline, CDR1 is MDHEN, CDR2 SYDVKM. The chain's CDR3 is CVAGNSPLHF. The CDR3 DNA reads as TGTGTGGCGGGGAATTCACCCCTCCACTTT. The variable domain in full, completed from reference TRBV28 and TRBJ1-6, reads DVKVTQSSRYLVKRTGEKVFLECVQDMDHENMFWYRQDPGLGLRLIYFSYDVKMKEKGDIPEGYSVSREKKERFSLILESASTNQTSMYLCVAGNSPLHFGNGTRLTVT.

The chain employs TRBV5-5 and TRBJ1-6, with D possibly being TRBD1 (6 bases). This CDR3 spans 18 amino acids. CDR1 and CDR2 from the germline V gene are SGHKS and YYEKEE (reference sequence). V was trimmed by 2 bases and J by 5 bases, leaving 20 bases between them. CDR3 amino acids: CASSFENEQGIHNSPLHF. The CDR3 DNA follows: TGTGCCAGCAGCTTCGAAAACGAACAGGGAATCCATAATTCACCCCTCCACTTT.

The CDR3 bases are TGTGCCAGCAGCATTAACCTGGGGCGGATGGGTAATTCACCCCTCCACTTT. Residues: CASSINLGRMGNSPLHF. The V call is TRBV7-6, the J call TRBJ1-6; D may be TRBD1 (5 bases). V lost 5 bases and J lost 6, with 20 bases in between. Germline assignment: CDR1 SGHVS and CDR2 FNYEAQ. The CDR3 sequence is 17 residues long. The full variable domain, its missing parts supplied by reference TRBV7-6 and TRBJ1-6, is GAGVSQSPRYKVTKRGQDVALRCDPISGHVSLYWYRQALGQGPEFLTYFNYEAQQDKSGLPNDRFSAERPEGSISTLTIQRTEQRDSAMYRCASSINLGRMGNSPLHFGNGTRLTVT.

The V and J genes are TRBV5-1 and TRBJ1-6; no definite D call. Trimming left V 0 bases short and J 7 bases short, with 5 bases between. The CDR3 runs to 13 residues. Germline V gene sequence: CDR1 SGHRS, CDR2 YFSETQ. The CDR3 coding sequence is TGCGCCAGCAGCTTGGCTGTAAATTCACCCCTCCACTTT. Encoded protein: CASSLAVNSPLHF.

The chain carries TRBV19 and TRBJ1-6, with a possible D match to TRBD1 (6 bases). The germline CDR1 and CDR2 sequences are LNHDA and SQIVND (reference sequence). The CDR3 loop spans 14 amino acids. Trimming removed 3 bases from V and 9 bases from J, with 12 bases in between. This CDR3 is CASSIAQGTSPLHF. Here the CDR3 DNA reads TGTGCCAGTAGTATCGCACAGGGAACTTCACCCCTCCACTTT. The complete variable domain, with remaining parts taken from reference TRBV19 and TRBJ1-6, reads DGGITQSPKYLFRKEGQNVTLSCEQNLNHDAMYWYRQDPGQGLRLIYYSQIVNDFQKGDIAEGYSVSREKKESFPLTVTSAQKNPTAFYLCASSIAQGTSPLHFGNGTRLTVT.

The chain recombines TRBV15 with TRBJ1-2; D is unclear. Between the trimmed V and J ends, which lost 0 bases and 5 bases, there was a span of 13 bases. Per germline, CDR1 LNHNV and CDR2 YYDKDF (reference sequence). This CDR3 has 15 amino acids. The CDR3 sequence: CATSREPRGGYGYTF. CDR3 bases: TGTGCCACCAGCAGAGAGCCACGGGGAGGATATGGCTACACCTTC.

The chain has TRBV10-3 and TRBJ2-7; no clear D gene. The V end lost 0 bases, the J end lost 2 bases, and 8 bases lay between the germline ends. The CDR3 is 14 residues long. From germline, CDR1 is ENHRY and CDR2 SYGVKD. The CDR3 coding sequence is TGTGCCATCAGTGAGTCTACAGACACCTACGAGCAGTACTTC. This codes for CAISESTDTYEQYF.

CDR3 DNA: TGCGCCAGCTGTGCGGAATCGGATAATTCACCCCTCCACTTT. This translates into CASCAESDNSPLHF. J is TRBJ1-6 and V is TRBV5-1; D unresolved. Per the germline V gene, CDR1 is SGHRS and CDR2 is YFSETQ. V lost 7 bases and J lost 5, with 13 bases in between. The CDR3 extends over 14 amino acids. Full variable domain (rest looked up from reference TRBV5-1 and TRBJ1-6): KAGVTQTPRYLIKTRGQQVTLSCSPISGHRSVSWYQQTPGQGLQFLFEYFSETQRNKGNFPGRFSGRQFSNSRSEMNVSTLELGDSALYLCASCAESDNSPLHFGNGTRLTVT.

This clone was picked up one time. V and J are TRBV2 and TRBJ2-7, with unresolved D. This CDR3 comprises 13 residues. Germline assignment: CDR1 SNHLY and CDR2 FYNNEI. The germline V and J ends were trimmed by 8 bases and 5 bases, with 16 bases remaining between them. The DNA for the CDR3 is TGTGCCAGCGGGCAGATGCAGTCCCACGAGCAGTACTTC. It yields the protein CASGQMQSHEQYF.

This rearrangement joins TRBV28 to TRBJ2-6, with D tentatively TRBD2 (6 bases). The ends were cut back, 10 bases at V and 2 bases at J, with 9 bases in the middle. CDR1 is MDHEN and CDR2 is SYDVKM in the germline V gene. This CDR3 spans 13 amino acids. The DNA of the CDR3 is TGTGCCACCGGGACTCCTGGGGCCAACGTCCTGACTTTC. This sequence encodes CATGTPGANVLTF.

The rearrangement links TRBV6-2 or TRBV6-3 to TRBJ2-7; the match to TRBD2 covers 11 bases. CDR1 and CDR2 (germline): MNHEY, SVGEGT. The junction had 13 bases not matched to a gene; V was cut back by 2 bases and J by 4 bases. The CDR3 totals 18 residues. The CDR3 spells CASSYAPSGRSAVYEQYF. The CDR3, as DNA: TGTGCCAGCAGTTACGCGCCTAGCGGGAGGAGTGCCGTTTACGAGCAGTACTTC.

The chain carries TRBV28 and TRBJ1-6; D is possibly TRBD1 (6 bases). The ends were cut back, 3 bases at V and 9 bases at J, with 12 bases in the middle. The CDR3 is 14 residues long. Germline values: CDR1 MDHEN, CDR2 SYDVKM. CDR3 protein: CASSLGGLGSPLHF. The DNA for the CDR3 is TGTGCCAGCAGTTTGGGGGGGCTTGGTTCACCCCTCCACTTT.

V is TRBV5-1 and J is TRBJ2-3, with 9 bases fitting TRBD1. V lost 4 bases, J lost 3 bases, and 6 bases stayed unmatched. Germline V gene data show CDR1 as SGHRS and CDR2 as YFSETQ. This CDR3 comprises 15 residues. The CDR3 sequence is CASSTGTGSTDTQYF. DNA for the CDR3: TGCGCCAGCAGCACCGGGACAGGGTCAACAGATACGCAGTATTTT.

This sequence joins TRBV19 and TRBJ2-7; 7 nucleotides match TRBD1. The germline CDR1 and CDR2 sequences are LNHDA and SQIVND (reference sequence). The J segment lost 1 base and the V segment lost 3 bases, leaving 15 bases of the junction unmatched. The CDR3 covers 18 residues. The CDR3 nucleotides are TGTGCCAGTAGTATGAGGGACAGTGCCGCTTCCCGATCCTACGAGCAGTACTTC. Translating it yields CASSMRDSAASRSYEQYF.

In DNA, the CDR3 is TGTGCCAGCAGCTTGAGCCCCGACAGGGGTGAGGCCGAGCAGTACTTC. This translates into CASSLSPDRGEAEQYF. The chain has TRBV7-9 and TRBJ2-7; 8 bases map to TRBD1. With V trimmed by 3 bases and J by 6 bases, 13 bases remained unmatched. CDR1 SEHNR and CDR2 FQNEAQ come from the germline V gene (reference sequence). This CDR3 comprises 16 residues.

This clone appeared once. The chain carries TRBV4-3 and TRBJ2-7; D call uncertain. Germline V lookup: CDR1 LGHNA, CDR2 YSLEER. V dropped 3 bases and J dropped 6 bases, with 21 bases sitting between them. This CDR3 contains 16 residues. CDR3 amino acids: CASSQSVAFVPGEQYF. The CDR3 nucleotides read TGCGCCAGCAGCCAGTCCGTGGCTTTCGTTCCTGGCGAGCAGTACTTC.

The V call is TRBV5-6, the J call TRBJ1-4; 12 bases align to TRBD1. The CDR3 has 18 amino acids. Germline V lookup: CDR1 SGHDT, CDR2 YYEEEE. V was pared by 2 bases and J by 3 bases, with 8 bases of the junction left unmatched. The CDR3 loop is CASSFTGTGGSANEKLFF. In DNA, the CDR3 is TGTGCCAGCAGCTTCACCGGGACAGGGGGCTCGGCTAATGAAAAACTGTTTTTT.

This rearrangement joins TRBV3-1 (or the pseudogene TRBV3-2) to TRBJ1-2; maybe TRBD1 (5 bases). Trimming left V 4 bases short and J 4 bases short, with 19 bases between. The CDR3 has 16 residues. The V gene's germline CDR1 is LGHDT and CDR2 YNNKEL (reference sequence). The DNA for the CDR3 is TGTGCCAGCAGCCCGACCGGGGGGAACGTCCTCTATGGCTACACCTTC. It encodes CASSPTGGNVLYGYTF.

V usage is TRBV5-1 and J usage is TRBJ2-7; 11 nucleotides align to TRBD2. From germline, CDR1 is SGHRS and CDR2 YFSETQ. The CDR3 contains 17 residues. V was clipped by 3 bases and J by 5 bases; unmatched bases: 13. CDR3 nucleotide sequence: TGCGCCAGCAGCTCCAATCTAGCGGGAGGCCTCCAAGACGAGCAGTACTTC. Amino acid sequence: CASSSNLAGGLQDEQYF.

Note on this clone: The CDR3 ends on some other residue instead of the conserved phenylalanine or tryptophan, so this is likely a read error. The V gene is TRBV12-3 or TRBV12-4, the J gene TRBJ2-2; possibly TRBD1 for D (5 bases). CDR3 length equals 12 residues. Trimming removed 2 bases from V and 9 bases from J, with 7 bases in between. The CDR3, as DNA: TGTGCCAGCAGTTTAAGGGGTCGGGAGCTGTTTTCT. It translates to CASSLRGRELFS.

This chain links TRBV18 with TRBJ1-1; 8 nucleotides match TRBD1. Germline trimming cut 4 bases from V and 5 bases from J; bases unmatched to any gene: 6. CDR3 length equals 14 residues. Germline CDR1 is KGHSH and CDR2 is LQKENI. CDR3 bases: TGTGCCAGCTCACTCCCACAGGGGGGGACTGAAGCTTTCTTT. This sequence encodes CASSLPQGGTEAFF.

This chain links TRBV28 with TRBJ2-3; TRBD2 matches 7 bases. After removal of 6 bases from V and 0 bases from J, the junction contained 3 bases not matched to a gene. CDR3 size: 14 residues. Germline CDR1 is MDHEN and CDR2 is SYDVKM. CDR3 in amino acids: CASRPGLSTDTQYF. Written as DNA, the CDR3 is TGTGCCAGCAGGCCGGGACTAAGCACAGATACGCAGTATTTT.

V usage is TRBV18 and J usage is TRBJ2-7; weak D call: TRBD2 (6 bases). CDR3 size: 14 residues. Germline lookup yields CDR1 KGHSH and CDR2 LQKENI. Trimming stripped 3 bases from V and 2 bases from J, with 11 bases between. The CDR3 region has the DNA TGTGCCAGCTCACCGGGAGGACGGCCCTACGAGCAGTACTTC. Residues: CASSPGGRPYEQYF.